Given below is one T cell receptor beta chain in context. It has no known antigen specificity. No clone much larger than this one lies a single base away; base qualities are absent. Libraries were constructed by 5' RACE. The reads were generated on an Illumina HiSeq 2500. A second PCR of roughly 7 to 12 cycles was run with a J-beta primer mix and a sample-barcoded 5' primer. A unique molecular identifier was introduced onto each TCR beta cDNA molecule by a template-switch 5' adaptor carrying 12 random nucleotides. Each sample yielded at least 2.5 million CDR3-containing paired-end reads. All of the RNA was converted into first-strand cDNA using the Mint cDNA synthesis kit, with a TRBC-specific oligonucleotide serving as the primer. Following uracil-DNA glycosylase treatment, a first 18-cycle PCR with universal primers M1SS and BC2_uni_R was performed on all cDNA. Under the source paper's analysis protocol: For normalization, 1 million high-quality reads, each with a distinct molecular identifier, were randomly selected from each sample. Reads with shared molecular identifiers were discarded instead of being binned into consensus sequences. MiTCR, set to a Q25 quality threshold and the strictest error-elimination algorithm, was used for CDR3 identification, clonotype clustering and error correction. A nonparametric unseen species model using Euler transformation provided a lower-bound estimate of total TCR beta diversity. TCRdb's own reprocessing of the public reads used fastp at Q25 and MiXCR and kept productive beta chains. Each CDR3 protein gets just one entry, which takes the most common genes and DNA from the rows behind it. What appears here as the V and J calls and clone size reflects TCRdb's work, not the paper's. Counted in this sample were hundreds of thousands of distinct CDR3 sequences; approximately 52% of them appeared once. 13% of the sample lies in the top ten.

CDR1 SGHRS and CDR2 YFSETQ were looked up in the germline V gene. V and J are truncated by 3 bases and 2 bases respectively, leaving an intervening sequence of 15 bases. The CDR3 has 16 amino acids, counting the end cysteine and phenylalanine. Only the CDR3 region is kept as DNA, spanning 48 bases read in frame from base 1. The roughly 39 donors, aged about 6 to 100 years, were systemically healthy Caucasian individuals from Russia. Each donor gave about 9.2 milliliters of peripheral blood, drawn into EDTA-treated Vacutainer tubes. Ficoll-Paque density-gradient centrifugation was used to isolate PBMCs, with at least 6 million obtained per sample. Trizol reagent was used to extract total RNA from PBMCs, with at least 6 micrograms per sample. Naive CD45RAhigh/CD27high T cell percentages were measured by flow cytometry on a PBMC aliquot from every donor. The sample is drawn from a study of blood T cells in healthy people across ages (dated by TCRdb to between 2014 and 2016). As for the study more broadly: In model experiments, template switching captured about one uniquely barcoded TCR beta cDNA molecule for every two T cells. Using deep sequencing normalized with unique cDNA molecular identifiers, the study measured how TCR beta repertoire diversity changes with age. The donors were split into four age groups: young (average roughly 15 years), middle-aged (nearly 40), aged (more than 55) and long-lived (approximately 80). Donors of different ages were randomly distributed across sequencing lanes to avoid experimental bias. For two donors (one aged 18 to 30 and one aged 80 or older), the study analyzed two additional independent replicas of 1 million unique cDNA reads from the same blood draw.

Results the study describes overall, beyond this receptor: The CMV infection status of donors was not known, potentially confounding age-related changes in expanded clonotypes. There was a strong correlation between observed TCR beta diversity and the percentage of naive T cells measured by flow cytometry. Since profiling was done on bulk unsorted PBMCs, naive and antigen-experienced compartments could not be conclusively compared. Observed TCR beta diversity per million T cells fell roughly linearly with age, and a significant reduction was already apparent by age around 40. Estimates of total diversity based on one million sequenced T cells were considered lower bounds and underestimates. Compared with the aged group, more naive CD4+ T cells, fewer expanded clones and increased TCR diversity were shown by the long-lived group, suggesting age selection.

The V gene is TRBV5-1 and the J gene is TRBJ2-1; the D call is possibly TRBD1 or TRBD2, each sharing 5 bases. Sequenced material: blood. This TCR derives from a woman of 80 years or more in good health. The encoded CDR3 is CASSSGTATAYNEQFF. The base sequence is TGCGCCAGCAGCTCGGGGACCGCTACAGCCTACAATGAGCAGTTCTTC.